Each of the 24 T cell receptor beta chains below was sequenced from the same sample in a study of T cells in Graves' hyperthyroidism and ophthalmopathy (dated by TCRdb to the late 2010s). Libraries were prepared through multiplex PCR. The instrument was an Illumina HiSeq 2000. The TCR beta CDR3 regions were amplified from the RNA transcripts. The TCR CDR3 was subjected to a first round of RT-PCR using the HTBI primer set and the Qiagen OneStep RT-PCR kit. TCRdb reran the public reads through fastp at Q25 and MiXCR, keeping productive beta chains. All rows with the same CDR3 protein become a single entry with the most common DNA and genes. Present in this sample are hundreds of thousands of distinct CDR3 sequences, less than 30% of which were seen just once. Of the sample, around 30% falls within the top ten clones. The sequenced sample consisted of blood. The receptors derive from a middle-aged man with Graves' hyperthyroidism that later progressed to Graves' ophthalmopathy.

The rearrangement links TRBV28 to TRBJ2-5; TRBD2 might be the D (6 bases). Trimming cost V 6 bases and J 3 bases, with 23 bases left between them. CDR1 is MDHEN, CDR2 SYDVKM, per germline. The CDR3 is 17 amino acids. DNA of the CDR3: TGTGCCAGCAGCATACCATTGGGACTGCCACTCGAAGAGACCCAGTACTTC. Its translation: CASSIPLGLPLEETQYF.

The sample holds many counts of this clonotype. A much larger clone differs from this one at a single base, so this may be a read error. This chain connects TRBV12-3 or TRBV12-4 to TRBJ1-2; TRBD1 agrees at 9 bases. The CDR3 is 12 amino acids. The CDR3 loop reads CASSLGTGDYAF. CDR3 DNA: TGTGCCAGCAGTTTAGGGACAGGGGACTACGCCTTC.

This clonotype was recorded many times. The CDR3 region is CASRNRDEAFF. DNA of the CDR3: TGTGCCAGCAGAAACAGGGATGAAGCTTTCTTT. The rearrangement uses TRBV27 and TRBJ1-1; D may be TRBD1 (6 bases). The CDR3 runs to 11 residues. Germline lookup yields CDR1 MNHEY and CDR2 SMNVEV (reference sequence). The ends were cut back, 6 bases at V and 7 bases at J, with 9 bases in the middle.

This clonotype was detected ten times or more. The chain recombines TRBV10-3 with TRBJ2-7; tentative D call: TRBD2 (5 bases). CDR1 ENHRY and CDR2 SYGVKD come from the germline V gene. V was shortened by 6 bases and J by 6 bases, with 15 bases between the two germline ends. This CDR3 spans 13 amino acids. The chain's CDR3 is CAIRGAEEAEQYF. As DNA, the CDR3 is TGTGCCATCAGAGGAGCGGAGGAGGCCGAGCAGTACTTC.

This clonotype was observed a handful of times. The chain combines TRBV7-2 with TRBJ2-7; 9 bases align to TRBD2. V lost 3 bases and J lost 6; bases outside the gene matches: 6. This CDR3 region has 14 residues. Germline CDR1 is SGHTA and CDR2 is FQGNSA. The CDR3: CASSLAGSGSEQYF. CDR3 DNA: TGTGCCAGCAGCTTGGCTGGTAGCGGGAGCGAGCAGTACTTC.

This clonotype was picked up many times. This chain joins TRBV7-2 and TRBJ1-1; no definite D call. The CDR3 spans 14 residues. Between the trimmed V and J ends, which lost 2 bases and 0 bases, there was a span of 7 bases. Germline assignment: CDR1 SGHTA and CDR2 FQGNSA. CDR3 region: CASSLTRLNTEAFF. CDR3 DNA sequence: TGTGCCAGCAGCTTAACGAGGTTGAACACTGAAGCTTTCTTT.

This clonotype occurred many times. The chain carries TRBV12-3 or TRBV12-4 and TRBJ1-6; D is uncertain. V was cut by 5 bases and J by 4 bases, with 12 bases left in between. This CDR3 comprises 15 residues. This CDR3 reads CASSPRGSYNSPLHF. DNA of the CDR3: TGTGCCAGCAGTCCACGTGGATCTTATAATTCACCCCTCCACTTT.

This clonotype was detected many times. An end of the junction does not agree with germline; a read error may underlie this. The chain is built from TRBV10-3 and TRBJ2-5; D is ambiguous. There are 11 residues in the CDR3. CDR1 ENHRY and CDR2 SYGVKD come from the germline V gene. The CDR3, as DNA: TGTACCATCAGTGAAGGGGAGACCCAGTACTTC. The encoded protein is CTISEGETQYF.

This clonotype occurred many times. The genes are TRBV12-3 or TRBV12-4 and TRBJ1-6; 9 nucleotides line up with TRBD1. This CDR3 is 14 amino acids long. J gave up 10 bases and V 6 bases, and 7 bases lay outside the gene matches. The CDR3 here is CASSFDRGGSPLHF. The CDR3 bases are TGTGCCAGCAGCTTCGACAGGGGGGGATCACCCCTCCACTTT.

Many counts were recorded for this clonotype. The CDR3 region has the DNA TGTGCCAGTAGCGCGGTGACAGGGGATAATGAAGCTTTCTTT. Translating it yields CASSAVTGDNEAFF. The V and J genes are TRBV19 and TRBJ1-1, with 8 bases lining up with TRBD1. Per the germline V gene, CDR1 is LNHDA and CDR2 is SQIVND (reference sequence). CDR3 length equals 14 residues. V gave up 6 bases and J gave up 7 bases; unmatched junction bases: 10.

V is TRBV6-2 or TRBV6-3 and J is TRBJ2-5; TRBD2 matches at 8 bases. CDR1 is MNHEY and CDR2 is SVGEGT in the germline V gene. V was clipped by 6 bases and J by 10 bases; unmatched bases: 16. CDR3 length: 15 amino acids. The CDR3, as DNA: TGTGCCAGCAGACCAGCCGGGACTAGTCAAGGGGACCAGTACTTC. The encoded protein is CASRPAGTSQGDQYF.

This clonotype showed up just once. V is TRBV13 and J is TRBJ2-5; D not resolved. The germline V and J ends were trimmed by 3 bases and 5 bases, with 16 bases remaining between them. CDR3 size: 15 residues. Germline values: CDR1 PRHDT, CDR2 FYEKMQ (reference sequence). CDR3 nucleotides: TGTGCCAGCAGCTTCAACGTTCTGACTTCGGAGACCCAGTACTTC. Amino acid sequence: CASSFNVLTSETQYF.

The chain carries TRBV7-2 and TRBJ2-5; 8 positions match TRBD2. CDR3 length: 15 residues. V shed 6 bases and J 4 bases; nucleotides not matched to a gene: 10. Germline loops: CDR1 SGHTA, CDR2 FQGNSA. The CDR3 DNA sequence: TGTGCCAGCAGTACCGTAGCGGGAATGGTAGAGACCCAGTACTTC. This translates into CASSTVAGMVETQYF.

This clonotype was counted many times. The DNA of the CDR3 is TGCAGCGTTGTGGGATTGACGGGAGGGCTGGGAGAGACCCAGTACTTC. This gives the protein CSVVGLTGGLGETQYF. The V call is TRBV29-1, the J call TRBJ2-5, with 8 bases matching TRBD2. The CDR3 is 16 residues long. Germline CDR1 and CDR2: SQVTM and ANQGSEA. Trimming removed 4 bases from V and 4 bases from J; junction bases left unmatched: 14.

The sample holds many counts of this clonotype. Relative to the germline gene, one junction end is altered; a read error may explain this. The chain is built from TRBV3-1 and TRBJ2-7, with D possibly TRBD1 on 5 matching bases. Germline V gives CDR1 LGHDT, CDR2 YNNKEL (reference sequence). This CDR3 has 11 residues. The CDR3 spells CASSQGYEQYF. CDR3 nucleotide sequence: TGCGCCAGCAGCCAGGGTTACGAGCAGTACTTC.

This chain uses TRBV6-2 or TRBV6-3 with TRBJ2-7; TRBD1 matches at 8 bases. Germline V gene lookup returns CDR1 MNHEY and CDR2 SVGEGT. This CDR3 comprises 15 residues. J gave up 6 bases and V 7 bases, and 14 bases lay outside the gene matches. CDR3 DNA: TGTGCCAGCATCCAACCGGGACAGGTTGTATTCGAGCAGTACTTC. As protein: CASIQPGQVVFEQYF.

This clonotype was detected many times. The rearrangement uses TRBV19 and TRBJ1-2; no firm D call. Germline CDR1 and CDR2: LNHDA and SQIVND (reference sequence). This CDR3 is 13 amino acids long. The V end lost 7 bases, the J end lost 2 bases, and 11 bases lay between the germline ends. This CDR3 is CASTLTVNYGYTF. The DNA for the CDR3 is TGTGCCAGTACCCTAACAGTGAACTATGGCTACACCTTC.

This rearrangement joins TRBV6-2 or TRBV6-3 to TRBJ2-7; 13 nucleotides match TRBD2. This CDR3 has 16 residues. Trimming cost V 4 bases and J 2 bases; bases outside gene matches: 5. Looked up from germline, CDR1 is MNHEY and CDR2 is SVGEGT. CDR3 nucleotides: TGTGCCAGCAGTTCCCGACTAGCGGGGGGACCCTACGAGCAGTACTTC. It translates to CASSSRLAGGPYEQYF.

This clonotype has at least ten counts. This sequence joins TRBV24-1 and TRBJ1-5; D may be TRBD1 (5 bases). Germline V CDR1 and CDR2: KGHDR, SFDVKD. This CDR3 spans 14 amino acids. Trimming took 4 bases from V and 4 from J, leaving 10 bases between them. The CDR3 nucleotides are TGTGCCACCAGTGACTACCGACAGAATCAGCCCCAGCATTTT. It codes for CATSDYRQNQPQHF.

This clonotype came up many times. The rearrangement uses TRBV5-4 and TRBJ1-1; 7 bases are shared with TRBD1. Germline V gene sequence: CDR1 SGHNT, CDR2 YYREEE (reference sequence). The CDR3 totals 18 residues. Losses at the gene ends were 1 base for V and 4 bases for J; bases not matched to a gene: 16. The CDR3 region is CASSLLFQGVSGSTEAFF. The CDR3 nucleotides are TGTGCCAGCAGCTTGCTCTTTCAGGGGGTGAGCGGCAGCACTGAAGCTTTCTTT.

At least ten counts were recorded for this clonotype. The gene calls are TRBV18 and TRBJ2-5; possibly TRBD1 for D (5 bases). The germline V gene has CDR1 KGHSH and CDR2 LQKENI. The CDR3 covers 15 residues. The V and J ends lost 0 bases and 0 bases respectively, with 8 bases between them. CDR3 in DNA: TGTGCCAGCTCACCACCGACAGCTAACCAAGAGACCCAGTACTTC. This translates into CASSPPTANQETQYF.

This clonotype was observed many times. V gene TRBV12-3 or TRBV12-4 combines with J gene TRBJ2-7; tentative D call: TRBD2 (5 bases). Trimming took 5 bases from V and 3 from J, leaving 8 bases between them. The CDR3 length is 12 residues. CDR3 bases: TGTGCCAGCAGTCGGGATAACTACGAGCAGTACTTC. This sequence encodes CASSRDNYEQYF.

The V call is TRBV5-1, the J call TRBJ2-7; 7 bases agree with TRBD1. V dropped 2 bases and J dropped 9; count of bases not matched to a gene: 5. The CDR3 covers 12 residues. CDR1 is SGHRS and CDR2 is YFSETQ in the germline V gene. In DNA form, the CDR3 reads TGCGCCAGCAGCTTAGTTCGGGACAGGCAGTACTTC. Translated: CASSLVRDRQYF. The full variable domain, with the rest looked up from reference TRBV5-1 and TRBJ2-7, is KAGVTQTPRYLIKTRGQQVTLSCSPISGHRSVSWYQQTPGQGLQFLFEYFSETQRNKGNFPGRFSGRQFSNSRSEMNVSTLELGDSALYLCASSLVRDRQYFGPGTRLTVT.

In its sample, this clonotype was seen many times. The J gene is TRBJ2-7, the V gene TRBV28; TRBD1 matches at 10 bases. This CDR3 spans 16 amino acids. Germline lookup yields CDR1 MDHEN and CDR2 SYDVKM. V shed 6 bases and J 5 bases; nucleotides not matched to a gene: 13. The CDR3 sequence is CASSYPRDRGGHEQYF. The DNA for the CDR3 is TGTGCCAGCAGCTACCCCCGGGACAGGGGTGGCCACGAGCAGTACTTC.